This T cell receptor beta chain is from a study of blood T cells in healthy people across ages. Study findings and constraints: The study found TCR beta diversity correlated strongly with naive T cell percentage.

This CDR3 contains 14 residues. Trimming took off 1 base at V and 7 bases at J, with 14 bases between the two ends. In germline, CDR1 is SGHTA, CDR2 FQGTGA. As to this clonotype: What it binds is not known.

A sample-barcoded 5' primer and a J-beta primer mix were used in a second PCR of roughly 6 to 11 cycles. Each sample yielded at least 3 million CDR3-containing paired-end reads. TCRdb analysed the 5' RACE reads with MiXCR anew, one entry per CDR3 protein. The data show about 1.1 million distinct CDR3 sequences, around two fifths seen once. The receptor was derived from a man between 18 and 35 years old in good health. Material: blood. The V and J genes are TRBV7-3 and TRBJ2-7; D is perhaps TRBD1 (6 bases). CDR3 protein: CASSLNRDDNEQYF. CDR3 coding DNA: TGTGCCAGCAGCTTAAACAGGGACGACAATGAGCAGTACTTC.